This TCR beta chain was identified during a study of CD8 T cells in Susac syndrome. This CDR3 has 17 amino acids. The germline V gene encodes CDR1 SGHVS and CDR2 FQNEAQ. V shed 1 base, J shed 4 bases, and the junction held 10 bases outside the gene matches. Reverse transcription of roughly 0.5 to 1 ug RNA used random hexamers. Amplification of TCR beta CDR3 spanned 54 Vbeta and 13 Jbeta via immunoSEQ multiplex PCR. Each CDR3 protein is one row after TCRdb ran MiXCR on the immunoSEQ multiplex PCR reads. The sample includes some 99,000 distinct CDR3 sequences, about 95% of them seen just once. This clonotype was picked up one time.

The TCR sequence derives from a human donor in good health. Sequencing was done on a sample of CD4+ T cells from PBMCs. V is TRBV7-8 and J is TRBJ1-2; 9 bases are shared with TRBD1. Here the CDR3 reads CASSLGLGTGTLYGYTF. The CDR3 DNA is TGTGCCAGCAGCTTAGGTTTAGGGACAGGGACCCTCTATGGCTACACCTTC.